This TCR beta chain was identified during a study of shared clonotypes between healthy human individuals. The method was immunoSEQ multiplex PCR; TCRdb's version includes in-frame clones alone and lacks a portion of them. The sample contains 2 million or so clones, approximately 95% of which appear only once. From germline, CDR1 is SGHTA and CDR2 FQGNSA. Trimming at V came to 2 bases and at J to 7 bases, leaving 8 bases not matched to a gene. The CDR3 covers 16 residues. The V call is TRBV7-2, the J call TRBJ1-6; TRBD1 matches at 7 bases. This clonotype was sampled from a man aged 18 to 30 in good health. Sequenced sample: naive CD4+ T cells sorted from blood. Subset in this sample: CD45RA+ positively selected. As DNA, the CDR3 is TGTGCCAGCAGCTTAACCCCAGGGGGTAGGAATTCACCCCTCCACTTT. Residues: CASSLTPGGRNSPLHF.